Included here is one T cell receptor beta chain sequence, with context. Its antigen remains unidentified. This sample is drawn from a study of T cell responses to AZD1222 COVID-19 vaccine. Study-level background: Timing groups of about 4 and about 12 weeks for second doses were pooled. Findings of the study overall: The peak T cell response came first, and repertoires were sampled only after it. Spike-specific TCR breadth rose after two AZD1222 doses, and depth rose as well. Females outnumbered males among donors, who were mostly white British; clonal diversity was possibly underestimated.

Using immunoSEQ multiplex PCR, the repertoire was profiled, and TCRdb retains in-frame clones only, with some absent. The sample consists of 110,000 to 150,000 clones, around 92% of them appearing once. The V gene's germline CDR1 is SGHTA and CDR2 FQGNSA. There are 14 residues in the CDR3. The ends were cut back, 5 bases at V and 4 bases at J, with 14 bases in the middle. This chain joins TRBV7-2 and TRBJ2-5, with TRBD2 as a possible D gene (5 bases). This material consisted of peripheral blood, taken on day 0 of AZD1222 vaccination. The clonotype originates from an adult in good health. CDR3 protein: CASSRVSEGETQYF. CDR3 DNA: TGTGCCAGCAGCCGGGTCTCCGAGGGAGAGACCCAGTACTTC.